This paragraph covers one T cell receptor (beta chain) sequence. Cohort placement rested on clinical history that participants reported themselves. These data are taken from a study of blood T cell repertoires in COVID-19. As for the study in general: The origin of the acute and convalescent COVID-19 samples was the United States, Italy and Spain.

The CDR3 consists of 14 residues. J lost 4 bases, V lost 6 bases, and 7 bases had no gene match. CDR1 MNHEY and CDR2 SVGAGI come from the germline V gene. As processed by the authors: For nucleated cells, counts were estimated from reference gene primer amplification. The method was immunoSEQ multiplex PCR; TCRdb's version includes in-frame clones alone and lacks a portion of them. That table gives V, J and clone size, and the DNA gave D and trimming. The sample carries about 240,000 clones, 80% to 90% recorded once. The sequence was obtained from a woman aged 25-40 years with acute COVID-19. This rearrangement joins TRBV6-5 to TRBJ2-7; 9 bases map to TRBD1. Sequencing was performed on PBMCs or T cells enriched from blood (not recorded which). The DNA of the CDR3 is TGTGCCAGCAGAAGACTGACAGGGGGATACGAGCAGTACTTC. It translates to CASRRLTGGYEQYF.